This T cell receptor (beta chain) came from a study of T cells after yellow fever vaccination. Each CDR3 protein is one row after TCRdb ran MiXCR on the 5' RACE reads. The table lists about 350,000 distinct CDR3 sequences, less than 9.5% of them singletons. About this clonotype: Its antigen remains unidentified.

Between the trimmed V and J ends, which lost 3 bases and 2 bases, there was a span of 10 bases. This CDR3 spans 14 amino acids. Study-level results: A faster peak, day 5 versus 15, was reached by the weaker secondary response. Most clones from primary vaccination were detected again post-booster (approximately 97% CD4, approximately 90% CD8).

Here the sequenced sample was PBMCs, taken about 41 days after the first yellow fever vaccination. The chain couples TRBV12-3 or TRBV12-4 to TRBJ1-2, with a possible D match to TRBD1 (5 bases). The clonotype originates from a man between 18 and 35 years old who received the YFV17D yellow fever vaccine. The CDR3 reads CASSLGRLNYGYTF. CDR3 nucleotide sequence: TGTGCCAGCAGTTTGGGACGGCTAAACTATGGCTACACCTTC.